This TCR beta chain was captured in a study of T cells in localized non-small cell lung cancer. Here immunoSEQ multiplex PCR was the method, and the copy in TCRdb shows in-frame clones only, minus some. The sample has about 59,000 clones, about nine tenths seen once; the top ten hold nearly 20%. Study-wide points: A raised T cell density in blood coincided with lengthier overall survival. Of the tissues analyzed, uninvolved adjacent lung showed maximal T cell clonality, greater than tumor. When the top 100 tumor clones were examined, a median about 60 of them also appeared in the adjacent lung, which was paired and uninvolved.

Germline V gives CDR1 SQVTM, CDR2 ANQGSEA. Trimming removed 7 bases at V and 5 bases at J, with 17 bases between. The CDR3 extends over 13 amino acids. Remarks on this clone: The antigen remains undetermined.

The sample consisted of peripheral blood, taken before any cancer treatment. The V gene is TRBV29-1, the J gene TRBJ2-5; D could derive from TRBD1 or TRBD2 (5 bases each). The sequence derives from a man aged 40 to 70 with stage I lung adenocarcinoma. The CDR3 DNA reads TGCAGCGGGGGACGGTCCCTCTCGGAGACCCAGTACTTC. Encoded protein: CSGGRSLSETQYF.